The next 25 T cell receptor beta chains were all read from a single sample in a study of blood T cell repertoires in COVID-19. The data were produced by immunoSEQ multiplex PCR, yet TCRdb's version contains in-frame clones alone and is incomplete. This sample carries about 140,000 clones, roughly 79% of them seen once, and the ten largest clones take over 2.5%. Sequenced material: PBMCs or T cells enriched from blood (not recorded which). All receptors come from a woman aged 45-65 years who had recovered from COVID-19.

This clone was seen once. The chain combines TRBV27 with TRBJ2-1, with 9 bases identical to TRBD2. Germline CDR1 MNHEY, CDR2 SMNVEV (reference sequence). With V trimmed by 3 bases and J by 9 bases, 9 bases remained unmatched. The CDR3 has 15 residues. This chain's CDR3 is CASSFRGRALREQFF. The CDR3 nucleotides are TGTGCCAGCAGTTTTCGCGGGAGGGCCCTTCGTGAGCAGTTCTTC.

This chain links TRBV19 with TRBJ1-4; possible D gene TRBD1, 6 bases. The CDR3 loop spans 17 amino acids. V lost 2 bases and J lost 6, with 19 bases in between. From germline, CDR1 is LNHDA and CDR2 SQIVND (reference sequence). CDR3 in DNA: TGTGCCAGTAGTATAATCGGTCTTGGACAGAGTCATGAAAAACTGTTTTTT. Translated, it gives CASSIIGLGQSHEKLFF.

This clone was detected a few times. The same CDR3 is also encoded by other DNA sequences in this sample. The rearrangement links TRBV5-1 to TRBJ1-1, with D possibly being TRBD1 (5 bases). The V gene lost 0 bases and the J gene lost 1 base, with 7 bases spanning the gap. Germline CDR1 and CDR2: SGHRS and YFSETQ. This CDR3 has 14 amino acids. The CDR3 here is CASSLGQRNTEAFF. The DNA for the CDR3 is TGCGCCAGCAGCTTGGGACAGAGGAACACTGAAGCTTTCTTT. Variable domain in full (rest from reference TRBV5-1 and TRBJ1-1): KAGVTQTPRYLIKTRGQQVTLSCSPISGHRSVSWYQQTPGQGLQFLFEYFSETQRNKGNFPGRFSGRQFSNSRSEMNVSTLELGDSALYLCASSLGQRNTEAFFGQGTRLTVV.

This rearrangement joins TRBV6-5 to TRBJ2-7, with 7 bases identical to TRBD2. The germline CDR1 and CDR2 sequences are MNHEY and SVGAGI. J was trimmed by 13 bases and V by 6 bases; bases with no gene match: 18. The CDR3 has 14 residues. The CDR3 nucleotides are TGTGCCAGCAGCGGACGGCTAGCGGAGATGTCGAGTTACTTC. It is translated as CASSGRLAEMSSYF.

The V and J genes are TRBV27 and TRBJ2-1; 11 positions agree with TRBD2. Germline V gene data show CDR1 as MNHEY and CDR2 as SMNVEV (reference sequence). V trimming: 3 bases; J trimming: 6 bases; junction bases outside the gene matches: 10. The CDR3 covers 17 residues. CDR3 loop: CASSFTQTSGSFNEQFF. In DNA form, the CDR3 reads TGTGCCAGCAGTTTTACCCAAACTAGCGGGAGTTTCAATGAGCAGTTCTTC.

The V and J genes are TRBV7-3 and TRBJ2-1; TRBD1 matches 7 bases. CDR1 SGHTA and CDR2 FQGTGA come from the germline V gene. The CDR3 spans 15 residues. The V segment lost 4 bases and the J segment 5 bases; nucleotides outside the gene matches: 8. As DNA, the CDR3 is TGTGCCAGCAGCTCAGTTGGACAGGAGGACAATGAGCAGTTCTTC. Translating gives CASSSVGQEDNEQFF.

The chain carries TRBV18 and TRBJ1-6; the match to TRBD1 covers 9 bases. Germline lookup yields CDR1 KGHSH and CDR2 LQKENI. The CDR3 totals 15 residues. V lost 1 base and J lost 7; bases outside the gene matches: 2. The chain's CDR3 is CASSPRDRGNSPLHF. The CDR3 DNA reads as TGTGCCAGCTCACCACGTGACAGGGGGAATTCACCCCTCCACTTT. The full variable domain, in which reference TRBV18 and TRBJ1-6 provide the parts outside the CDR3, is NAGVMQNPRHLVRRRGQEARLRCSPMKGHSHVYWYRQLPEEGLKFMVYLQKENIIDESGMPKERFSAEFPKEGPSILRIQQVVRGDSAAYFCASSPRDRGNSPLHFGNGTRLTVT.

The V and J genes are TRBV5-8 and TRBJ1-3; the D is unclear. Germline V lookup: CDR1 SGHTS, CDR2 YDEGEE. V lost 2 bases to trimming and J lost 0 bases, with 9 bases between them. The CDR3 loop spans 15 amino acids. CDR3 sequence: CASSLTGLSGNTIYF. CDR3 sequence (DNA): TGTGCCAGCAGCTTAACTGGACTCTCTGGAAACACCATATATTTT. Together with reference TRBV5-8 and TRBJ1-3, the CDR3 gives the full variable domain: EAGVTQSPTHLIKTRGQQATLRCSPISGHTSVYWYQQALGLGLQFLLWYDEGEERNRGNFPPRFSGRQFPNYSSELNVNALELEDSALYLCASSLTGLSGNTIYFGEGSWLTVV.

This clone has just one count. The rearrangement links TRBV12-3 or TRBV12-4 to TRBJ1-2; 9 nucleotides line up with TRBD1. This CDR3 is built from 13 residues. V was pared by 6 bases and J by 7 bases, with 6 bases of the junction left unmatched. The CDR3, as DNA: TGTGCCAGCAGCCCGACAGGGGGAAGTGGCTACACCTTC. Translated, it gives CASSPTGGSGYTF.

The chain recombines TRBV11-2 with TRBJ2-7; D call uncertain. The CDR3 is made up of 11 amino acids. Looked up from germline, CDR1 is SGHAT and CDR2 is FQNNGV. Trimming stripped 5 bases from V and 3 bases from J, with 5 bases between. CDR3: CASSPRYEQYF. The CDR3 bases are TGTGCCAGCAGCCCTCGCTACGAGCAGTACTTC. Full variable domain (remainder filled in from reference TRBV11-2 and TRBJ2-7): EAGVAQSPRYKIIEKRQSVAFWCNPISGHATLYWYQQILGQGPKLLIQFQNNGVVDDSQLPKDRFSAERLKGVDSTLKIQPAKLEDSAVYLCASSPRYEQYFGPGTRLTVT.

The gene calls are TRBV19 and TRBJ1-6; TRBD1 might be the D (5 bases). Trimming shortened V by 5 bases and J by 6 bases, and 11 bases separated the two germline ends. This CDR3 is built from 14 residues. Germline V gene data show CDR1 as LNHDA and CDR2 as SQIVND (reference sequence). The CDR3 DNA reads TGTGCCAGTAGTCCGCGACAGAGTAATTCACCCCTCCACTTT. As protein: CASSPRQSNSPLHF.

Remarks on this clone: A read error may be the cause here, since a much bigger clone is one base away. The chain is built from TRBV2 and TRBJ2-1, with a possible D match to TRBD1 (6 bases). Per the germline V gene, CDR1 is SNHLY and CDR2 is FYNNEI. CDR3 length: 15 residues. CDR3 amino acids: CVSIRQGSSYNEQFF. CDR3 in DNA: TGTGTCAGCATTCGGCAGGGGAGCTCCTACAATGAGCAGTTCTTC.

This chain uses TRBV7-3 with TRBJ2-5, with TRBD2 matching over 10 bases. The J segment lost 4 bases and the V segment lost 2 bases, leaving 4 bases of the junction unmatched. Germline assignment: CDR1 SGHTA and CDR2 FQGTGA. This CDR3 has 15 amino acids. CDR3 DNA sequence: TGTGCCAGCAGCTTACAGCGGGGGGGCCCAGAGACCCAGTACTTC. Its translation is CASSLQRGGPETQYF.

This clone was detected a few times. V gene TRBV2 combines with J gene TRBJ1-1; no clear D gene. The CDR3 is 14 amino acids. V was shortened by 6 bases and J by 1 base, with 12 bases between the two germline ends. Germline loops: CDR1 SNHLY, CDR2 FYNNEI. The CDR3 region is CASRITAANTEAFF. The CDR3 region has the DNA TGTGCCAGCAGGATTACAGCAGCGAACACTGAAGCTTTCTTT.

The J gene is TRBJ2-2, the V gene TRBV6-5, with unresolved D. V lost 0 bases to trimming and J lost 3 bases, with 8 bases between them. There are 15 residues in the CDR3. Germline V gene lookup returns CDR1 MNHEY and CDR2 SVGAGI. CDR3 sequence: CASSYSLTDTGELFF. CDR3 sequence (DNA): TGTGCCAGCAGTTACTCCCTCACAGACACCGGGGAGCTGTTTTTT.

This chain connects TRBV7-3 to TRBJ2-1; 12 bases match TRBD2. CDR3 length equals 20 residues. V lost 1 base to trimming and J lost 4 bases; unmatched junction nucleotides: 14. Per the germline V gene, CDR1 is SGHTA and CDR2 is FQGTGA. For the CDR3, the DNA is TGTGCCAGCAGCTTAAATCCCCGACTAGCGGGAGTGGCAACTTACAATGAGCAGTTCTTC. It translates to CASSLNPRLAGVATYNEQFF.

The rearrangement joins TRBV11-2 to TRBJ1-2, with a tentative D call TRBD1 (6 bases). The CDR3 is made up of 17 amino acids. V lost 0 bases to trimming and J lost 8 bases, with 22 bases between them. CDR1 and CDR2 (germline): SGHAT, FQNNGV. The CDR3 DNA sequence: TGTGCCAGCAGCTTAGAGGGGGCCCCCTTTCAAACGGGCGGCTACACCTTC. It specifies CASSLEGAPFQTGGYTF.

This sequence joins TRBV6-6 and TRBJ2-2; D unresolved. CDR1 is MNHNY and CDR2 is SVGAGI in the germline V gene (reference sequence). V shed 2 bases and J shed 0 bases, with 7 bases lying between them. This CDR3 has 15 residues. CDR3 residues: CASSYASANTGELFF. In DNA form, the CDR3 reads TGTGCCAGCAGTTACGCTTCGGCGAACACCGGGGAGCTGTTTTTT.

The chain recombines TRBV3-1 (or the pseudogene TRBV3-2) with TRBJ1-4; 10 nucleotides line up with TRBD1. Germline CDR1 is LGHDT and CDR2 is YNNKEL (reference sequence). J was trimmed by 8 bases and V by 1 base; bases with no gene match: 4. This CDR3 has 15 amino acids. CDR3 nucleotide sequence: TGTGCCAGCAGCCAAGCCGGGACAGGGGAAGAAAAACTGTTTTTT. Translated: CASSQAGTGEEKLFF.

The chain couples TRBV7-8 to TRBJ2-7; 7 bases align to TRBD1. Unmatched junction bases numbered 3, after V lost 1 base and J lost 0 bases. The CDR3 extends over 15 amino acids. Germline loops: CDR1 SGHVS, CDR2 FQNEAQ. The CDR3 loop is CASSLEGGGSYEQYF. CDR3 nucleotide sequence: TGTGCCAGCAGCTTAGAAGGGGGCGGCTCCTACGAGCAGTACTTC.

This clone was detected a few times. V is TRBV19 and J is TRBJ2-7; 9 bases line up with TRBD1. V dropped 3 bases and J dropped 1; count of bases not matched to a gene: 4. Germline values: CDR1 LNHDA, CDR2 SQIVND (reference sequence). The CDR3 covers 15 residues. CDR3: CASSIPGTGSYEQYF. In DNA form, the CDR3 reads TGTGCCAGTAGTATTCCCGGGACAGGGTCCTACGAGCAGTACTTC.

The V and J genes are TRBV10-3 and TRBJ1-6, with 10 positions matching TRBD1. J was trimmed by 10 bases and V by 7 bases; bases with no gene match: 7. The CDR3 has 14 residues. The germline V gene has CDR1 ENHRY and CDR2 SYGVKD. The CDR3 sequence is CAINRDRGGSPLHF. Here the CDR3 DNA reads TGTGCCATCAACCGGGACAGGGGAGGATCACCCCTCCACTTT.

This chain uses TRBV9 with TRBJ2-3, with 13 bases matching TRBD2. V gave up 4 bases and J gave up 0 bases; unmatched junction bases: 8. Germline loops: CDR1 SGDLS, CDR2 YYNGEE. The CDR3 has 18 amino acids. The CDR3 DNA sequence: TGTGCCAGCAGCACCACTAGCGGGGGGGTCGTTAGCACAGATACGCAGTATTTT. This translates into CASSTTSGGVVSTDTQYF.

This clone appeared once. The genes are TRBV5-1 and TRBJ1-1, with 8 bases identical to TRBD1. The ends lost 4 bases at V and 3 bases at J; junction bases unmatched: 5. The V gene's germline CDR1 is SGHRS and CDR2 YFSETQ. The CDR3 is 14 amino acids. The CDR3 region is CASSGTGGHTEAFF. The CDR3 bases are TGCGCCAGCAGCGGTACAGGGGGGCACACTGAAGCTTTCTTT.

This clone occurred many times. CDR3 loop: CASSLAGEGGYTF. The CDR3 DNA sequence: TGTGCCAGCAGCTTGGCTGGGGAGGGTGGCTACACCTTC. This chain connects TRBV5-4 to TRBJ1-2; D uncertain. Germline CDR1 is SGHNT and CDR2 is YYREEE (reference sequence). The CDR3 covers 13 residues. V was trimmed by 0 bases and J by 7 bases, leaving 10 bases between them.